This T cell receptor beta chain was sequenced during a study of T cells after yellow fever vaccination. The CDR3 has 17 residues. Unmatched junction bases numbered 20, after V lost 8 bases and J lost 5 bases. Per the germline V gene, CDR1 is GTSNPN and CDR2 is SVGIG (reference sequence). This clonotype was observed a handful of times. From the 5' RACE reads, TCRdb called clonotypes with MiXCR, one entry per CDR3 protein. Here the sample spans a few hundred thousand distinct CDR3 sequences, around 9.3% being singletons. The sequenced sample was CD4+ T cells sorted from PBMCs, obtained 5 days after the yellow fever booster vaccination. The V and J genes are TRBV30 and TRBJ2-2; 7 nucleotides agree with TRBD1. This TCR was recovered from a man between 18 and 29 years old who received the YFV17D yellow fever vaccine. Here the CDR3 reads CATTALDRVHATGELFF. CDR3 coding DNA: TGTGCCACGACCGCATTAGACAGGGTCCATGCAACCGGGGAGCTGTTTTTT. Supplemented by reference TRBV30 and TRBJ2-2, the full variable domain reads SQTIHQWPATLVQPVGSPLSLECTVEGTSNPNLYWYRQAAGRGLQLLFYSVGIGQISSEVPQNLSASRPQDRQFILSSKKLLLSDSGFYLCATTALDRVHATGELFFGEGSRLTVL.